This T cell receptor beta chain was recorded in a study of blood T cell repertoires in COVID-19. The wider study: COVID-19 samples collected from the United States, Italy and Spain covered acute and convalescent phases. The cDNA or gDNA used as material had been derived from T cells, B-cell-depleted T cells, or PBMCs.

In the study's own analysis: Reference gene primer amplification gave nucleated cell count estimates. The assay was immunoSEQ multiplex PCR, and TCRdb's table has in-frame clones only and misses some. V, J and clone size derive from that table, while D and trimming were established from the DNA sequence. Altogether around 68,000 clones are present, about 80% being singletons, with the ten largest covering around 15%. There are 18 residues in the CDR3. V gave up 1 base and J gave up 8 bases, with 24 bases separating them. The germline V gene has CDR1 LNHDA and CDR2 SQIVND (reference sequence). The sample comprised peripheral blood. The V and J genes are TRBV19 and TRBJ1-5, with D tentatively TRBD1 (5 bases). The TCR sequence derives from an older man with active COVID-19. The CDR3 DNA reads as TGTGCCAGTAGTATAGTTGGGGGAGGGGCACGGAGAACGGAGCCCCAGCATTTT. Residues: CASSIVGGGARRTEPQHF.